This TCR beta chain was obtained from a study of metastatic and nonmetastatic thyroid tumors. About the study: Patients with malignant and benign thyroid disease provided blood and tumor or nodule tissue, whose repertoires were compared. Notes on the study in general: When malignant thyroid tumors were compared with benign nodules, TCR beta diversity was reportedly significantly higher in the malignant tumors. This held in both blood and tumor samples.

Per the original data handling: The study's classifier, a distant-metastasis tool for papillary thyroid cancer, was built using CDR3 differences across clinicopathological groups. TCRdb re-analyzed the PCR reads using MiXCR. TCRdb's processing, not the authors', yielded these V and J calls. The sample lists approximately 41,000 clones; 28% were seen once. With 5 bases clipped from V and 3 bases from J, the junction kept 0 bases outside the gene matches. Germline CDR1 SGHNT, CDR2 YYREEE (reference sequence). The CDR3 is made up of 14 amino acids. This clone has ten or more counts. Its antigen is unknown. Treatment of any kind had been given to no patient before thyroid surgery.

This chain joins TRBV5-4 and TRBJ2-5; the match to TRBD2 covers 14 bases. The sequencing input was blood. The source of this sequence is a male donor with papillary thyroid cancer or a benign thyroid nodule (not recorded which). Some clones in this sample may be carry-over from other donors' samples. CDR3 coding DNA: TGTGCCAGCAGGGGACTAGCGGGAGAAGAGACCCAGTACTTC. It encodes CASRGLAGEETQYF. Looking up the rest from reference TRBV5-4 and TRBJ2-5 gives the full variable domain: ETGVTQSPTHLIKTRGQQVTLRCSSQSGHNTVSWYQQALGQGPQFIFQYYREEENGRGNFPPRFSGLQFPNYSSELNVNALELDDSALYLCASRGLAGEETQYFGPGTRLLVL.